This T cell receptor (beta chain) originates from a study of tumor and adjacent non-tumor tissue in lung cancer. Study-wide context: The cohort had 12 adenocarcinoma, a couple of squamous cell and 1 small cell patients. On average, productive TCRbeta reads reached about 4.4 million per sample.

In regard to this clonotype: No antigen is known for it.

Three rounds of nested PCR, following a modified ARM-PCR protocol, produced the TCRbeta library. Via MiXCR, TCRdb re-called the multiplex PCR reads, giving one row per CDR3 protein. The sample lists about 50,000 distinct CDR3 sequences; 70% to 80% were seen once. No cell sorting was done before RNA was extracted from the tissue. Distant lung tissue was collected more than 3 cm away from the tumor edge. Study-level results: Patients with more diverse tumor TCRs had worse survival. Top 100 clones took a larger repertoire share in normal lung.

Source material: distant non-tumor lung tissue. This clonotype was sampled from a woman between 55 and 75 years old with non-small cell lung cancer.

The CDR3: CASSYTQQRANAEELFF. CDR3 DNA: TGTGCCAGCAGTTATACCCAACAGAGGGCCAACGCCGAGGAGCTGTTTTTT. This chain links TRBV6-2 or TRBV6-3 with TRBJ2-2; the D gene is possibly TRBD2 (5 bases). This CDR3 contains 17 residues. Germline CDR1 is MNHEY and CDR2 is SVGEGT. The ends were cut back, 3 bases at V and 10 bases at J, with 24 bases in the middle.